Shown below are 5 T cell receptor beta chains from a single sample sequenced in a study of blood T cell repertoires in COVID-19. Assay: immunoSEQ multiplex PCR; the TCRdb copy retains only in-frame clones and omits some. The profile covers 150,000 to 200,000 clones, with around 84% appearing a single time and 13% to 15% taken by the ten largest. Sequencing was carried out using peripheral blood. These receptors all come from a woman between 70 and 85 years old with COVID-19, enrolled during active disease.

V gene TRBV30 combines with J gene TRBJ2-5; D is perhaps TRBD2 (5 bases). Germline-derived CDR1 and CDR2 are GTSNPN and SVGIG (reference sequence). Trimming took 8 bases from V and 0 from J, leaving 13 bases between them. This CDR3 spans 13 amino acids. CDR3 coding DNA: TGTGCCCGTACCACCGGGAACCAAGAGACCCAGTACTTC. Residues: CARTTGNQETQYF.

V and J are TRBV18 and TRBJ1-3, with D maybe TRBD1 (6 bases). The CDR3 extends over 14 amino acids. Germline V gene data show CDR1 as KGHSH and CDR2 as LQKENI. V dropped 2 bases and J dropped 4 bases, with 9 bases sitting between them. The CDR3 loop reads CASSPNREGNTIYF. The CDR3 nucleotides are TGTGCCAGCTCACCAAACAGGGAAGGAAACACCATATATTTT.

This clone was picked up one time. The CDR3 sequence: CASSFLAGGEDTQYF. CDR3 coding DNA: TGTGCCAGCAGTTTCCTAGCGGGAGGGGAGGATACGCAGTATTTT. The chain carries TRBV27 and TRBJ2-3; TRBD2 matches 12 bases. V lost 3 bases, J lost 6 bases, and 4 bases stayed unmatched. The germline V gene has CDR1 MNHEY and CDR2 SMNVEV (reference sequence). The length of the CDR3 is 15 residues.

This clone is a singleton in its sample. The V and J genes are TRBV6-6 and TRBJ1-1; D not resolved. Germline CDR1 reads MNHNY; CDR2 reads SVGAGI (reference sequence). The germline V and J ends were trimmed by 4 bases and 7 bases, with 10 bases remaining between them. The CDR3 has 12 residues. This chain's CDR3 is CASSSPPNEAFF. CDR3 sequence (DNA): TGTGCCAGCAGTTCACCCCCTAATGAAGCTTTCTTT.

The CDR3 protein is CASSLVSGRDNEQFF. In DNA form, the CDR3 reads TGCGCCAGCAGCTTGGTTAGCGGGAGGGATAATGAGCAGTTCTTC. This chain links TRBV5-1 with TRBJ2-1; 11 bases agree with TRBD2. V shed 0 bases, J shed 7 bases, and the junction held 3 bases outside the gene matches. CDR3 size: 15 residues. Germline assignment: CDR1 SGHRS and CDR2 YFSETQ.